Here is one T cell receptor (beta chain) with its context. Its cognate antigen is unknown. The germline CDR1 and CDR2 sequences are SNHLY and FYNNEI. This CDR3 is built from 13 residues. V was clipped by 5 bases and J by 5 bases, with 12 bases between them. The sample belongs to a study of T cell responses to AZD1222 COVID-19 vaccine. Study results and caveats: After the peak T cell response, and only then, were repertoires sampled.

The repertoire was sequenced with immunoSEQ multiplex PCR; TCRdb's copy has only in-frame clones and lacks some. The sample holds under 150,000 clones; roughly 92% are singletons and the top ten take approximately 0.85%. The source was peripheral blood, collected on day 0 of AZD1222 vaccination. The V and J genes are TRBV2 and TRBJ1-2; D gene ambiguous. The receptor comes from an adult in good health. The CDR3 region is CASSIDGPYGYTF. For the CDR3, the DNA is TGTGCCAGCAGTATAGACGGACCGTATGGCTACACCTTC.